The 32 T cell receptor beta chains below all came from one sample that was sequenced in a study of patients and donors after allogeneic stem cell transplantation. One entry per CDR3 protein, called by TCRdb with MiXCR from the RT-PCR reads. Of a few hundred thousand distinct CDR3 sequences listed, roughly two fifths are singletons. The sequencing input was blood, either unsorted or a sorted T cell fraction (not recorded which). These receptors were taken from a human donor who was either an allogeneic HSCT recipient or a stem cell or donor lymphocyte infusion donor (not recorded which). It is not recorded whose cells these are; they may come from a transplant donor.

In its sample, this clonotype was seen a few times. This chain uses TRBV5-1 with TRBJ1-1; 10 nucleotides align to TRBD1. Germline lookup yields CDR1 SGHRS and CDR2 YFSETQ. CDR3 size: 15 residues. The V and J ends lost 0 bases and 4 bases, in that order; junction bases with no gene match: 3. CDR3 coding DNA: TGCGCCAGCAGCTTGGCCGGGACAGGGGCCACTGAAGCTTTCTTT. It encodes CASSLAGTGATEAFF.

V and J are TRBV15 and TRBJ1-1, with unresolved D. There are 15 residues in the CDR3. Trimming took off 0 bases at V and 4 bases at J, with 12 bases between the two ends. The germline V gene has CDR1 LNHNV and CDR2 YYDKDF (reference sequence). The CDR3 loop is CATSRDPGMGTEAFF. CDR3 DNA: TGTGCCACCAGCAGAGATCCCGGAATGGGCACTGAAGCTTTCTTT.

A few counts support this clonotype. This chain joins TRBV10-3 and TRBJ1-1; D call uncertain. Trimming removed 10 bases at V and 1 base at J, with 7 bases between. The CDR3 spans 11 residues. In germline, CDR1 is ENHRY, CDR2 SYGVKD. The CDR3: CATTGNTEAFF. The CDR3, as DNA: TGTGCCACCACCGGGAACACTGAAGCTTTCTTT.

This CDR3 reads CASSLRPGQNTEAFF. CDR3 coding DNA: TGTGCCAGCAGTCTCAGACCGGGACAGAACACTGAAGCTTTCTTT. The J gene is TRBJ1-1, the V gene TRBV6-1; perhaps TRBD1 as D (6 bases). The V gene's germline CDR1 is MNHNS and CDR2 SASEGT. V was shortened by 5 bases and J by 1 base, with 14 bases between the two germline ends. The CDR3 has 15 amino acids.

The chain couples TRBV6-6 to TRBJ1-1; 10 nucleotides line up with TRBD1. V was pared by 6 bases and J by 4 bases, with 14 bases of the junction left unmatched. Germline CDR1 MNHNY, CDR2 SVGAGI (reference sequence). The CDR3 is 17 amino acids. The CDR3 coding sequence is TGTGCCAGCAGCCTCCGAACGCCCCGGGACAGGGGCACTGAAGCTTTCTTT. This translates into CASSLRTPRDRGTEAFF.

The genes are TRBV6-6 and TRBJ2-5; D call uncertain. V was pared by 1 base and J by 5 bases, with 8 bases between. The germline V gene has CDR1 MNHNY and CDR2 SVGAGI (reference sequence). This CDR3 spans 13 amino acids. The CDR3 DNA reads TGTGCCAGCAGTTACTTGAGTAGGGAGACCCAGTACTTC. Encoded protein: CASSYLSRETQYF.

This clonotype was recorded a few times. The V gene is TRBV7-6, the J gene TRBJ1-4; D perhaps matches TRBD1 (6 bases). This CDR3 comprises 17 residues. CDR1 is SGHVS and CDR2 is FNYEAQ in the germline V gene. The V gene lost 1 base and the J gene lost 3 bases, with 15 bases spanning the gap. The CDR3 spells CASSLGSTGRANEKLFF. The CDR3, as DNA: TGTGCCAGCAGCTTAGGATCGACAGGCAGGGCTAATGAAAAACTGTTTTTT.

This clonotype was picked up a small number of times. The CDR3 DNA reads TGTGCCACCAGTGATTTGGGGGGCCTAGCGGGGGCCGCAGATACGCAGTATTTT. It specifies CATSDLGGLAGAADTQYF. The chain joins TRBV24-1 to TRBJ2-3, with TRBD2 identical over 10 bases. The CDR3 runs 18 residues. The V and J ends lost 0 bases and 4 bases, in that order; junction bases with no gene match: 9. The germline gives CDR1 KGHDR, CDR2 SFDVKD.

The V call is TRBV7-3, the J call TRBJ2-5; the D is unclear. CDR1 is SGHTA, CDR2 FQGTGA, per germline. Deletions cut 2 bases from V and 5 bases from J, with 9 bases between. The CDR3 loop spans 13 amino acids. Here the CDR3 DNA reads TGTGCCAGCAGCTTACCCCCCGCCGAGACCCAGTACTTC. This translates into CASSLPPAETQYF.

The V call is TRBV18, the J call TRBJ2-1, with D perhaps assigned TRBD1 or TRBD2 (6 bases each). Trimming removed 0 bases from V and 2 bases from J, with 11 bases in between. This CDR3 has 16 amino acids. The V gene's germline CDR1 is KGHSH and CDR2 LQKENI. In nucleotides, the CDR3 is TGTGCCAGCTCACCACCGAGGGGGGTCGCCTACAATGAGCAGTTCTTC. Translation gives CASSPPRGVAYNEQFF.

This chain links TRBV6-1 with TRBJ1-1, with D possibly matching TRBD1 (6 bases). Trimming shortened V by 2 bases and J by 5 bases, and 12 bases separated the two germline ends. CDR3 length: 14 residues. Per the germline V gene, CDR1 is MNHNS and CDR2 is SASEGT. This CDR3 is CASSEKGGWTEAFF. The CDR3 coding sequence is TGTGCCAGCAGTGAAAAGGGGGGCTGGACTGAAGCTTTCTTT.

The chain uses TRBV20-1 and TRBJ2-7; D not resolved. The germline V gene has CDR1 DFQATT and CDR2 SNEGSKA (reference sequence). There are 14 residues in the CDR3. V was shortened by 5 bases and J by 4 bases, with 18 bases between the two germline ends. The CDR3 region has the DNA TGCAGTGCTGCGACGGGCCTTGCCCTGTACGAGCAGTACTTC. Protein sequence: CSAATGLALYEQYF.

The V gene is TRBV27, the J gene TRBJ1-2; TRBD1 aligns across 10 bases. Germline values: CDR1 MNHEY, CDR2 SMNVEV (reference sequence). The CDR3 is made up of 13 amino acids. Unmatched junction bases numbered 3, after V lost 8 bases and J lost 3 bases. CDR3 in amino acids: CASGTGVHYGYTF. CDR3 DNA: TGTGCCAGCGGGACAGGGGTTCACTATGGCTACACCTTC.

In DNA form, the CDR3 reads TGTGCCAGCAGTGATCATCCGTCGGGAGGGATCTATGGCTACACCTTC. Translation: CASSDHPSGGIYGYTF. The V and J genes are TRBV9 and TRBJ1-2; D ambiguous. This CDR3 contains 16 residues. Between the trimmed V and J ends, which lost 5 bases and 4 bases, there was a span of 21 bases. Germline V CDR1 and CDR2: SGDLS, YYNGEE.

This rearrangement joins TRBV2 to TRBJ1-5; 7 bases match TRBD1. CDR3 length: 12 amino acids. The V segment lost 6 bases and the J segment 7 bases; nucleotides outside the gene matches: 3. Germline loops: CDR1 SNHLY, CDR2 FYNNEI. CDR3 amino acids: CASRRGPQPQHF. CDR3 coding DNA: TGTGCCAGCAGAAGGGGGCCACAGCCCCAGCATTTT. Complete variable domain (other parts from reference TRBV2 and TRBJ1-5): EPEVTQTPSHQVTQMGQEVILRCVPISNHLYFYWYRQILGQKVEFLVSFYNNEISEKSEIFDDQFSVERPDGSNFTLKIRSTKLEDSAMYFCASRRGPQPQHFGDGTRLSIL.

In this sample, this clonotype turned up a few times. The chain recombines TRBV20-1 with TRBJ2-7; no firm D call. This CDR3 has 13 residues. Trimming shortened V by 3 bases and J by 9 bases, and 18 bases separated the two germline ends. The germline V gene has CDR1 DFQATT and CDR2 SNEGSKA (reference sequence). CDR3 bases: TGCAGTGCTAGGTCCCTGGAACTACGAGCGCAGTACTTC. Its protein is CSARSLELRAQYF.

Only a few counts were recorded for this clonotype. V and J are TRBV9 and TRBJ1-1, with D unclear. V was clipped by 0 bases and J by 1 base, with 10 bases between them. In germline, CDR1 is SGDLS, CDR2 YYNGEE. CDR3 length equals 15 residues. The CDR3 sequence is CASSVGSTTNTEAFF. CDR3 bases: TGTGCCAGCAGCGTAGGTAGCACCACGAACACTGAAGCTTTCTTT.

The chain recombines TRBV6-4 with TRBJ1-1; a weak D match, TRBD1 (5 bases). The CDR3 length is 11 residues. Trimming pared 7 bases from V and 6 bases from J, leaving 9 bases between. CDR1 MRHNA and CDR2 SNTAGT come from the germline V gene. CDR3 protein: CASNRQSEAFF. The CDR3 DNA reads TGTGCCAGCAATCGACAGTCTGAAGCTTTCTTT.

The genes are TRBV4-3 and TRBJ1-6; the D is unclear. The CDR3 covers 14 residues. CDR1 and CDR2 (germline): LGHNA, YSLEER. Trimming stripped 1 base from V and 9 bases from J, with 10 bases between. DNA of the CDR3: TGCGCCAGCAGCCAAGGGACGGTTGGTTCACCCCTCCACTTT. Its translation is CASSQGTVGSPLHF.

This clonotype was counted between two and nine times. The genes are TRBV12-3 or TRBV12-4 and TRBJ1-2; D is perhaps TRBD1 (5 bases). Trimming shortened V by 2 bases and J by 0 bases, and 13 bases separated the two germline ends. The CDR3 has 16 amino acids. The CDR3 DNA reads as TGTGCCAGCAGTTTAATAGGGGCCTTCTCTAACTATGGCTACACCTTC. Amino acids: CASSLIGAFSNYGYTF.

The V gene is TRBV15, the J gene TRBJ2-7, with D perhaps TRBD1 or TRBD2 (5 bases each). The CDR3 has 14 residues. The V gene's germline CDR1 is LNHNV and CDR2 YYDKDF (reference sequence). V lost 0 bases to trimming and J lost 5 bases, with 11 bases between them. For the CDR3, the DNA is TGTGCCACCAGCAGAGATGAGGGGAACGACGAGCAGTACTTC. It encodes CATSRDEGNDEQYF.

By proportion, this clonotype is medium-sized. The chain has TRBV28 and TRBJ1-1, with a weak D call TRBD1 (5 bases). This CDR3 has 14 amino acids. Per the germline V gene, CDR1 is MDHEN and CDR2 is SYDVKM. Trimming took off 5 bases at V and 1 base at J, with 11 bases between the two ends. The DNA for the CDR3 is TGTGCCAGCAGTCTGCCTGGACAGAACACTGAAGCTTTCTTT. Translating gives CASSLPGQNTEAFF.

This clonotype was detected only a few times. The V and J genes are TRBV20-1 and TRBJ2-7; the D gene is possibly TRBD2 (5 bases). V lost 1 base to trimming and J lost 4 bases, with 14 bases between them. CDR3 length: 14 amino acids. The V gene's germline CDR1 is DFQATT and CDR2 SNEGSKA (reference sequence). In nucleotides, the CDR3 is TGCAGTGCTAGAGTTCCTACTAGGGTGTACGAGCAGTACTTC. Protein product: CSARVPTRVYEQYF.

This clonotype came up many times. This rearrangement joins TRBV20-1 to TRBJ2-3; TRBD2 is a possible D gene (5 bases). From germline, CDR1 is DFQATT and CDR2 SNEGSKA (reference sequence). This CDR3 spans 14 amino acids. Trimming pared 6 bases from V and 5 bases from J, leaving 18 bases between. The CDR3, as DNA: TGCAGTGCCCTAATTAGGACTCAAGGAGATACGCAGTATTTT. Translating it yields CSALIRTQGDTQYF.

This clonotype was seen only a few times. The chain joins TRBV28 to TRBJ1-5; D not certain. Between the trimmed V and J ends, which lost 5 bases and 8 bases, there was a span of 10 bases. CDR1 MDHEN and CDR2 SYDVKM come from the germline V gene. The CDR3 has 12 amino acids. CDR3 in amino acids: CASSLGREPQHF. In DNA, the CDR3 is TGTGCCAGCAGTCTCGGGAGAGAGCCCCAGCATTTT.

This clonotype has just a few counts. The chain recombines TRBV4-3 with TRBJ1-5; D gene ambiguous. The ends were cut back, 4 bases at V and 6 bases at J, with 13 bases in the middle. Germline V gene sequence: CDR1 LGHNA, CDR2 YSLEER. The CDR3 spans 14 residues. The CDR3 sequence: CASSLERHSQPQHF. CDR3 nucleotides: TGCGCCAGCAGCCTGGAACGACACTCTCAGCCCCAGCATTTT.

This chain connects TRBV5-1 to TRBJ1-5, with D possibly being TRBD1 (6 bases). Germline lookup yields CDR1 SGHRS and CDR2 YFSETQ. There are 18 residues in the CDR3. The ends were cut back, 0 bases at V and 0 bases at J, with 16 bases in the middle. The CDR3 reads CASSLAGGGRNSNQPQHF. In DNA, the CDR3 is TGCGCCAGCAGCTTGGCCGGAGGGGGTCGTAATAGCAATCAGCCCCAGCATTTT.

This clonotype turned up a few times. This sequence joins TRBV4-3 and TRBJ2-2; no reliable D call. From germline, CDR1 is LGHNA and CDR2 YSLEER. V dropped 1 base and J dropped 1 base, with 10 bases sitting between them. CDR3 length: 16 residues. CDR3 residues: CASSQAPQRNTGELFF. In nucleotides, the CDR3 is TGCGCCAGCAGCCAAGCTCCACAGCGGAACACCGGGGAGCTGTTTTTT.

The CDR3 loop reads CASSYLYRDLYEQYF. CDR3 DNA sequence: TGTGCCAGCAGTTACCTTTACAGGGACCTCTACGAGCAGTACTTC. The chain recombines TRBV6-2 or TRBV6-3 with TRBJ2-7; weak D call: TRBD1 (6 bases). There are 15 residues in the CDR3. CDR1 is MNHEY and CDR2 is SVGEGT in the germline V gene. V gave up 2 bases and J gave up 3 bases, with 14 bases separating them.

This chain uses TRBV5-1 with TRBJ1-5; D gene ambiguous. V was pared by 0 bases and J by 0 bases, with 7 bases between. The CDR3 spans 15 residues. Germline CDR1 SGHRS, CDR2 YFSETQ. CDR3 nucleotides: TGCGCCAGCAGCTTGGAAGGTCTTAGCAATCAGCCCCAGCATTTT. This gives the protein CASSLEGLSNQPQHF.

In the case of this clonotype: As the CDR3 is not closed by the conserved phenylalanine or tryptophan, this likely results from a read error. Because the CDR3's place on the DNA is in doubt, the DNA is left out and the CDR3 is given as listed by TCRdb. This chain connects TRBV12-3 or TRBV12-4 to TRBJ1-2; no check of the table's D call, TRBD1, against the DNA was made. Counting both end residues, the CDR3 totals 10 amino acids. The CDR3 here is CASSSSDRVI.

This clonotype showed up just a few times. The V and J genes are TRBV7-9 and TRBJ2-5; TRBD2 matches at 7 bases. The junction had 3 bases not matched to a gene; V was cut back by 1 base and J by 1 base. CDR1 is SEHNR, CDR2 FQNEAQ, per germline (reference sequence). This CDR3 comprises 15 residues. The CDR3 nucleotides are TGTGCCAGCAGCTTAGACGGACTAGGCCAAGAGACCCAGTACTTC. Its protein is CASSLDGLGQETQYF.